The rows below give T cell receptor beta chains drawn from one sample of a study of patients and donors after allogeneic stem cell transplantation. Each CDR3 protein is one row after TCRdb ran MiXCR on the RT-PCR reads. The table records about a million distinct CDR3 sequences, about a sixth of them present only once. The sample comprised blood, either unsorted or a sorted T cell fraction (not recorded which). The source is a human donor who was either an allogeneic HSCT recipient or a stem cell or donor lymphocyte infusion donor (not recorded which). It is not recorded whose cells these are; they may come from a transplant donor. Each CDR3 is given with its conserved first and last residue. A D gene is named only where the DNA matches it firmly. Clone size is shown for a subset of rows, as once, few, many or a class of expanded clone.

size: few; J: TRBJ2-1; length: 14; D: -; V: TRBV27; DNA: TGTGCCAGCAGTTTCTTCAACGAATACAATGAGCAGTTCTTC; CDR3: CASSFFNEYNEQFF
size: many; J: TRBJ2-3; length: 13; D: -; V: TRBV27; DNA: TGTGCCAGCAGTGGTAGATCTGCAGATACGCAGTATTTT; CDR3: CASSGRSADTQYF
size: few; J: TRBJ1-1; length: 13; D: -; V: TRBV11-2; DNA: TGTGCCATCCTGGGGCAACTGAACACTGAAGCTTTCTTT; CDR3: CAILGQLNTEAFF
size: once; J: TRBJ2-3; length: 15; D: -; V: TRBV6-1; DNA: TGTGCCAGCAGTGATCCGGGACACAGCACAGATACGCAGTATTTT; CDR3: CASSDPGHSTDTQYF
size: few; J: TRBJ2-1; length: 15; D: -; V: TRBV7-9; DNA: TGTGCCAGCAGCTCTATCTTGGACGCCTACAATGAGCAGTTCTTC; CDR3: CASSSILDAYNEQFF
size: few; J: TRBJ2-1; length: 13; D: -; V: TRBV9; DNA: TGTGCCAGCAGCGTAAGGAGTTTCAATGAGCAGTTCTTC; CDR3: CASSVRSFNEQFF
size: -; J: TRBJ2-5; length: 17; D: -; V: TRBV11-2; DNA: TGTGCCAGCAGCCCCACCGGGGCGTCCCACTTCCAAGAGACCCAGTACTTC; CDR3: CASSPTGASHFQETQYF
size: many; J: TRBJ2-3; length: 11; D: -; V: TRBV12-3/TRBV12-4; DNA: TGTGCCAGCAGCCGGCGGAATACGCAGTATTTT; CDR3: CASSRRNTQYF
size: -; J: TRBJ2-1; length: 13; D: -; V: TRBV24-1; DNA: TGTGCCACCAGTGATGGAGGACTAAATGAGCAGTTCTTC; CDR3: CATSDGGLNEQFF
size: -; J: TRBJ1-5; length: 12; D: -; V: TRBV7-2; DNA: TGTGCCAGCAGCTTAGGGGCAGGGTTAATGCATTTT; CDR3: CASSLGAGLMHF
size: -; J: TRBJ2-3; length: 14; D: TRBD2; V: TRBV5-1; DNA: TGCGCCAGCAACAAAGCGGGGCTGGGAGATACGCAGTATTTT; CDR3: CASNKAGLGDTQYF
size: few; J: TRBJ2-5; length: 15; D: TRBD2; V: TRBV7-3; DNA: TGTGCCAGCAGCTCCAGCAGCGGGGGGCAAGAGACCCAGTACTTC; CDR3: CASSSSSGGQETQYF
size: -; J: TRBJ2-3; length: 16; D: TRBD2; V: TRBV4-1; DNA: TGCGCCAGCAGCCAGCTCGGGACTAGCGGCTTAGATACGCAGTATTTT; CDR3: CASSQLGTSGLDTQYF
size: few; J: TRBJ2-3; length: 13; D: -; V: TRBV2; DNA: TGTGCCAGCAGTAATACGGGGTTGGATACGCAGTATTTT; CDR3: CASSNTGLDTQYF
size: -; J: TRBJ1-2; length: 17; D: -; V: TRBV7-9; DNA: TGTGCCAGCAGCTTAAGAGGCACAGGGCTCGGGGCCTATGGCTACACCTTC; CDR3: CASSLRGTGLGAYGYTF
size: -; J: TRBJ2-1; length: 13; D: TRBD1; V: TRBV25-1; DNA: TGTGCCAGCAGTCGGGCAGGGGGAAATGAGCAGTTCTTC; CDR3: CASSRAGGNEQFF
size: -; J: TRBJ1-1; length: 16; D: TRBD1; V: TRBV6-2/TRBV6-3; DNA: TGTGCCAGCAGTTCCACGGCCGGGACAGGAGGGACTGAAGCTTTCTTT; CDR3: CASSSTAGTGGTEAFF
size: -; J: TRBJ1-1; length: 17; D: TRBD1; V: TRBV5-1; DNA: TGCGCCAGCAGCTCCCCACACAGGGGGGGCATGAACACTGAAGCTTTCTTT; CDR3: CASSSPHRGGMNTEAFF
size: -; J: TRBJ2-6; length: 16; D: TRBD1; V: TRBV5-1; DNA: TGCGCCAGCAGATCAGAGACAGGGTCTGGGGCCAAAGTCCTGACTTTC; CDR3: CASRSETGSGAKVLTF
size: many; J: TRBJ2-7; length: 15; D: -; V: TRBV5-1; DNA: TGCGCCAGCAGCCCACGGAGAGAGGGGGACTACGAGCAGTACTTC; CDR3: CASSPRREGDYEQYF
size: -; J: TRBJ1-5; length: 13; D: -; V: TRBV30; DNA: TGTGCCTGGAATACATTGGGCAATCAGCCCCAGCATTTT; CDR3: CAWNTLGNQPQHF
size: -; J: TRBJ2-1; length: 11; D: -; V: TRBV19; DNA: TGTGCCACTCCTTACGGGGATCGATGGTTCTTC; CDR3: CATPYGDRWFF
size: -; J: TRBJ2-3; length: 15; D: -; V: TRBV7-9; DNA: TGTGCCAGCAGCTCGTACGGGACGGCCACAGATACGCAGTATTTT; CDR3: CASSSYGTATDTQYF
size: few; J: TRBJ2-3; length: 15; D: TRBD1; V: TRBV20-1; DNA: TGCAGTGCTGTACAGGGGGCGAAGGATACAGATACGCAGTATTTT; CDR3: CSAVQGAKDTDTQYF
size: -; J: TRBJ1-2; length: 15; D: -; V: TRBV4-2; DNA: TGTGCCAGCAGCCAAGAAGTGACAGGAAACTATGGCTACACCTTC; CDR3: CASSQEVTGNYGYTF
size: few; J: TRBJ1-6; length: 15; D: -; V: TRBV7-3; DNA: TGTGCCAGCAGCTTAAACGGACGGGGTAATTCACCCCTCCACTTT; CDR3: CASSLNGRGNSPLHF
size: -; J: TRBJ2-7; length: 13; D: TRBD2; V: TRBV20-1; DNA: TGCAGTGCGACTAGCGCCTTCTCCTACGAGCAGTACTTC; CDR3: CSATSAFSYEQYF
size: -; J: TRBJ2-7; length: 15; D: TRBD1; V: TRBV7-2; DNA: TGTGCCAGCAGGAATTACCGGGACAGGGACCACGAGCAGTACTTC; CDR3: CASRNYRDRDHEQYF
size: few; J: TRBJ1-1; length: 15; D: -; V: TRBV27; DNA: TGTGCCAGCAGCAGGAGGGGCAGTGCGAACACTGAAGCTTTCTTT; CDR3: CASSRRGSANTEAFF
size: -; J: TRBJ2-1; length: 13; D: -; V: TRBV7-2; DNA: TGTGCCAGCAGTCAGACTGTGGGGGATGAGCAGTTCTTC; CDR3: CASSQTVGDEQFF
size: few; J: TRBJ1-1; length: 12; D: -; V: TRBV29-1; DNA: TGCAGCGTGTCCCGGCCGGACGGTGAAGCTTTCTTT; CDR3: CSVSRPDGEAFF
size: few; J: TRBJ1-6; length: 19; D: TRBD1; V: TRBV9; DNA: TGTGCCAGCAGCGTCGGGACAGGGGGCCACCGCGAAGTTAATTCACCCCTCCACTTT; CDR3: CASSVGTGGHREVNSPLHF
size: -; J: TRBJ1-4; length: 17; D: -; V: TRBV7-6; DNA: TGTGCCAGCAGCAGCCGATCCCGCCCGATAACTAATGAAAAACTGTTTTTT; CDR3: CASSSRSRPITNEKLFF
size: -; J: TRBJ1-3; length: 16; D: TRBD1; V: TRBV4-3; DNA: TGCGCCAGCAGCCCCGGGACAGGGGGCTCTGGAAACACCATATATTTT; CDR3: CASSPGTGGSGNTIYF
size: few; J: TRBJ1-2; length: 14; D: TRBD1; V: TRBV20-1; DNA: TGCAGTGCCAGCGGGACAGGGGGTAAGGATGGCTACACCTTC; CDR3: CSASGTGGKDGYTF
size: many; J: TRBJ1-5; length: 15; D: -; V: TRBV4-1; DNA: TGCGCCAGCAGCCAAGAACAAGGCAGGGTACAGCCCCAGCATTTT; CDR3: CASSQEQGRVQPQHF
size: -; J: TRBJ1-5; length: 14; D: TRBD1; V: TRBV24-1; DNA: TGTGCCACCAGAGGGACAGGGAGAAATCAGCCCCAGCATTTT; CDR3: CATRGTGRNQPQHF
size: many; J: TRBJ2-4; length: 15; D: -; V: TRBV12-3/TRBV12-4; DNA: TGTGCCAGCAGCCTGTGGTCCCTAGCCAAAAACATTCAGTACTTC; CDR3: CASSLWSLAKNIQYF
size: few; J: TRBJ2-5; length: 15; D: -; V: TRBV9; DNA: TGTGCCAGCAGCGCCCAGGACAGAAACCAAGAGACCCAGTACTTC; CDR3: CASSAQDRNQETQYF
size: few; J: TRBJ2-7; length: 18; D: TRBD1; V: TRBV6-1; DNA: TGTGCCAGCAGACGACAGGGGGCGCCCCCAATTCGATCCTACGAGCAGTACTTC; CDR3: CASRRQGAPPIRSYEQYF
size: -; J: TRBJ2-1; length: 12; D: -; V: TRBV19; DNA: TGTGCCTGTACTGGGGGCTACAATGAGCAGTTCTTC; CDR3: CACTGGYNEQFF
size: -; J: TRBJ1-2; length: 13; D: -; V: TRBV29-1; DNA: TGCAGCGTTGTAGGGCAGAAGAACTATGGCTACACCTTC; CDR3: CSVVGQKNYGYTF
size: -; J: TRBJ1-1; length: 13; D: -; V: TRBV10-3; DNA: TGTGCCATCAAGGGGACTATGAACACTGAAGCTTTCTTT; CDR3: CAIKGTMNTEAFF
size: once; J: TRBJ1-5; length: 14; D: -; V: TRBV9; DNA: TGTGCCAGCAGCGTAGGGTCTTGGGGTCAGCCCCAGCATTTT; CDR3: CASSVGSWGQPQHF
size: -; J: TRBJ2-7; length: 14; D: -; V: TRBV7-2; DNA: TGTGCCAGCCGACGATCAGGGTTTTCCTACGAGCAGTACTTC; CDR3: CASRRSGFSYEQYF
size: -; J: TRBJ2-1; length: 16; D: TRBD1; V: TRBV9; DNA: TGTGCCAGCAGCGTAGGGGGACAGGGTAACTTCAATGAGCAGTTCTTC; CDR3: CASSVGGQGNFNEQFF
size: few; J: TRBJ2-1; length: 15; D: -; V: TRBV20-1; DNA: TGCAGTGCTAGAGCACCGGGACCTGGGTACAATGAGCAGTTCTTC; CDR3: CSARAPGPGYNEQFF
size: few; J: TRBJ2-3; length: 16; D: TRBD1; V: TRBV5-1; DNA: TGCGCCAGCAGCTTGGTTGTCGGACAGGGCGCAGATACGCAGTATTTT; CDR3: CASSLVVGQGADTQYF
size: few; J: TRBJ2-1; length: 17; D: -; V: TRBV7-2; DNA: TGTGCCAGCAGCTTAGGGGGACTCCGGTACGATTACTATGAGCAGTTCTTC; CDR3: CASSLGGLRYDYYEQFF
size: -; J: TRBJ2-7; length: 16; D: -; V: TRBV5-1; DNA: TGCGCCAGCAGCCAAACCCCAGACCTCTACTCCTACGAGCAGTACTTC; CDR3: CASSQTPDLYSYEQYF
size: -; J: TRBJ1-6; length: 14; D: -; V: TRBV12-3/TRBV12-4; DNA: TGTGCCAGCAGCTGGGACAAAGATAATTCACCCCTCCACTTT; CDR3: CASSWDKDNSPLHF
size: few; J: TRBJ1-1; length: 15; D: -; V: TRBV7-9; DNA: TGTGCCAGCAGCTCCCCTCAACTCCAGGGGACTGAAGCTTTCTTT; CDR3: CASSSPQLQGTEAFF
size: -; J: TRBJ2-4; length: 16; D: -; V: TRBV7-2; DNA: TGTGCCAGCAGCTTAGGTGGACCGGCGGGCAAAAACATTCAGTACTTC; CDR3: CASSLGGPAGKNIQYF
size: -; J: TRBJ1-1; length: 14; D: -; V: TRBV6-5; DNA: TGTGCCAGCAGTTCCCAGGACAGATACACTGAAGCTTTCTTT; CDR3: CASSSQDRYTEAFF
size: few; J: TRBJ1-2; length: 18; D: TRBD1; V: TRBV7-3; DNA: TGTGCCAGCAGCCTCGGGACAGGGATGGGGCATCTGAACTATGGCTACACCTTC; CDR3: CASSLGTGMGHLNYGYTF
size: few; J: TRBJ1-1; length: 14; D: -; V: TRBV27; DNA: TGTGCCAGCAGTTTGCGGGGGAGGGCCACTGAAGCTTTCTTT; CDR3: CASSLRGRATEAFF
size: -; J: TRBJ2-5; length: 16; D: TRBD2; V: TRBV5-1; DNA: TGCGCCAGCAGCCCATCGCTAGCGGGAGCGAGGGAGACCCAGTACTTC; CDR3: CASSPSLAGARETQYF
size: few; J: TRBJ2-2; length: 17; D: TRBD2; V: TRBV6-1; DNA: TGTGCCAGCAGGAGTAGCGGGAGGGCCTCAAACACCGGGGAGCTGTTTTTT; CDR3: CASRSSGRASNTGELFF
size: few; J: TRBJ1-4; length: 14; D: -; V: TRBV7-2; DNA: TGTGCCAGCAGCTTAAGCAGGACTAATGAAAAACTGTTTTTT; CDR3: CASSLSRTNEKLFF
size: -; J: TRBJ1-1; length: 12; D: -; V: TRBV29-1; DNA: TGCAGCGTCCGCAGGGGGAACACTGAAGCTTTCTTT; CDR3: CSVRRGNTEAFF